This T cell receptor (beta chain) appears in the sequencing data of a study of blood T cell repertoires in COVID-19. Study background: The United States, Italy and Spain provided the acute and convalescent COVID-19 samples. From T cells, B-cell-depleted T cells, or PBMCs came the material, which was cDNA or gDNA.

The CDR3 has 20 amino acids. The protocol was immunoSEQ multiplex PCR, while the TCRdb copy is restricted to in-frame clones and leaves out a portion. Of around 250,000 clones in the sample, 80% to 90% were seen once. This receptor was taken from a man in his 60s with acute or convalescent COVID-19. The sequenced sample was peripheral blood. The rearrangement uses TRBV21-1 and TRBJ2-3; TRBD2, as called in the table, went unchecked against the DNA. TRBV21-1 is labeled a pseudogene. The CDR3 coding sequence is TGTGCCAGCAGCAAAGGACGACTAGCGGGAGAAAGGATTGGCACAGATACGCAGTATTTT. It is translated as CASSKGRLAGERIGTDTQYF.